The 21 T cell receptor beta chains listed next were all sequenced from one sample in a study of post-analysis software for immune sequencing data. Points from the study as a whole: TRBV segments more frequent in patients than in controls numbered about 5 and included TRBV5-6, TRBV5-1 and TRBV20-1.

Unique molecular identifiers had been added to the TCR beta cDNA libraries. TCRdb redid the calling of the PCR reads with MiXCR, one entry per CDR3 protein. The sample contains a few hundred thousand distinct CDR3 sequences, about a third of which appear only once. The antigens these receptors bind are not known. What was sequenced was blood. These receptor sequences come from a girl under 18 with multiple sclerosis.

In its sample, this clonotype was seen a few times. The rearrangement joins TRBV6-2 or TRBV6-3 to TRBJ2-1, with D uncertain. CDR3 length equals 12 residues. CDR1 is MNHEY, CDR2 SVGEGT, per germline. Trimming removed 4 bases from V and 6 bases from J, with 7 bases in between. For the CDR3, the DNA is TGTGCCAGCAGTTTCCTCAGCAATGAGCAGTTCTTC. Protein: CASSFLSNEQFF.

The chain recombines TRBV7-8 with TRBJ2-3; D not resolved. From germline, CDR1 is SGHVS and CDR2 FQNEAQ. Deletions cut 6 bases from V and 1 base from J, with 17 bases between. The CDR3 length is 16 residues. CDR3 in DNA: TGTGCCAGCAGTTTTAGCTCTTCGACGGGCACAGATACGCAGTATTTT. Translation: CASSFSSSTGTDTQYF.

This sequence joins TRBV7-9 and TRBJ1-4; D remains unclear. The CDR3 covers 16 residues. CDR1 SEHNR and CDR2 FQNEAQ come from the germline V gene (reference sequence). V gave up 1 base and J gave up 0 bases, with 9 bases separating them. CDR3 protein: CASSLVPSSTNEKLFF. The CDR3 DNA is TGTGCCAGCAGCTTAGTCCCGAGCTCAACTAATGAAAAACTGTTTTTT.

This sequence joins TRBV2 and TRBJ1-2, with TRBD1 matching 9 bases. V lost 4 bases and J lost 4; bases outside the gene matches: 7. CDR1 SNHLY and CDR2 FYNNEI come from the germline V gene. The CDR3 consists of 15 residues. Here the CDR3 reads CASSGGQGGTYGYTF. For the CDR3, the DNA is TGTGCCAGCAGTGGGGGACAGGGAGGGACCTATGGCTACACCTTC.

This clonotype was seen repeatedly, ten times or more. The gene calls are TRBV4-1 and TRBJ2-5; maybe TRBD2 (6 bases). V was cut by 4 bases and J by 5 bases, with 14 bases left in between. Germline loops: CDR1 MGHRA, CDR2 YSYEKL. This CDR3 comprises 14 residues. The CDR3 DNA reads TGCGCCAGCAGCCCCCTGACTAGTGTGGAGACCCAGTACTTC. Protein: CASSPLTSVETQYF.

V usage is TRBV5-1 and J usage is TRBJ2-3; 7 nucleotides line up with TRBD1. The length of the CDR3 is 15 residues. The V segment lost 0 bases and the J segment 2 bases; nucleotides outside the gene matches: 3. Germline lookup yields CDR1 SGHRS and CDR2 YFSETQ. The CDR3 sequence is CASSLGGQNTDTQYF. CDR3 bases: TGCGCCAGCAGCTTGGGGGGACAGAACACAGATACGCAGTATTTT. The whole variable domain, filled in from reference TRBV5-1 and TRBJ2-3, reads KAGVTQTPRYLIKTRGQQVTLSCSPISGHRSVSWYQQTPGQGLQFLFEYFSETQRNKGNFPGRFSGRQFSNSRSEMNVSTLELGDSALYLCASSLGGQNTDTQYFGPGTRLTVL.

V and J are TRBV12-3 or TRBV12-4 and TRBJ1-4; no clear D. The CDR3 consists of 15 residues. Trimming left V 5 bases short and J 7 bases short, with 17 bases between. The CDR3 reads CASSPAGSEGEKLFF. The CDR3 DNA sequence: TGTGCCAGCAGTCCCGCAGGCTCCGAGGGTGAAAAACTGTTTTTT.

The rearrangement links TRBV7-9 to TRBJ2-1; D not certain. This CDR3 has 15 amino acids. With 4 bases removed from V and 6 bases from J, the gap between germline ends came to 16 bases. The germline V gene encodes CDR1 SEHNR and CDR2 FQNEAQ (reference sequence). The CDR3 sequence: CASSSPARSLNEQFF. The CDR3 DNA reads TGTGCCAGCAGCTCACCGGCCCGCTCCCTCAATGAGCAGTTCTTC.

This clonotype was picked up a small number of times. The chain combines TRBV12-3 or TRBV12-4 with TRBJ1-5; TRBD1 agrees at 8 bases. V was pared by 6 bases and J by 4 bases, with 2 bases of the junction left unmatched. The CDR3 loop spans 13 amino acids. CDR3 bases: TGTGCCAGCAGGCGGACAGGGAATCAGCCCCAGCATTTT. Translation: CASRRTGNQPQHF.

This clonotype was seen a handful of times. The DNA for the CDR3 is TGTGCCAGCAGTGGACGACAGGGAGTAAGAGCTTTCTTT. It codes for CASSGRQGVRAFF. The genes are TRBV25-1 and TRBJ1-1, with 7 bases identical to TRBD1. Unmatched junction bases numbered 9, after V lost 4 bases and J lost 10 bases. The CDR3 extends over 13 amino acids. Germline-derived CDR1 and CDR2 are MGHDK and SYGVNS.

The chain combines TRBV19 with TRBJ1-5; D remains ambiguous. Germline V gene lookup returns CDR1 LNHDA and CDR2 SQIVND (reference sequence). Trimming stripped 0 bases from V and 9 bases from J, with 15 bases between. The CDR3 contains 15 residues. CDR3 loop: CASSIDRKGSRPQHF. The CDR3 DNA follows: TGTGCCAGTAGTATAGATCGCAAGGGCTCTCGGCCCCAGCATTTT.

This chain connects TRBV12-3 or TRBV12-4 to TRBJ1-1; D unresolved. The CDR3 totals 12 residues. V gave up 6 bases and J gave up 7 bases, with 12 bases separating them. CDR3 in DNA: TGTGCCAGCAGGGAGGGTCTGGATGAAGCTTTCTTT. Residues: CASREGLDEAFF.

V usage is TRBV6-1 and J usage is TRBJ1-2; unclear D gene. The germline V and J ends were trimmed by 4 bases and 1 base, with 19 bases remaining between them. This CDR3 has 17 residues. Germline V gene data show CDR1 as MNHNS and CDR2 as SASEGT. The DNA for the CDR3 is TGTGCCAGCAGTGTACCAGGACTTATTTTCAGTAACTATGGCTACACCTTC. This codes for CASSVPGLIFSNYGYTF.

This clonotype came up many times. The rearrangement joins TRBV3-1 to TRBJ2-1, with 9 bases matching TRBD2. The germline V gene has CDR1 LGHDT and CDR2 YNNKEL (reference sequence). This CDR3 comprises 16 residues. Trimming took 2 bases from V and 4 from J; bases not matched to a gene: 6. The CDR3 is CASSQSLAGPYNEQFF. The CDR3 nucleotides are TGTGCCAGCAGCCAATCCCTAGCGGGGCCGTACAATGAGCAGTTCTTC.

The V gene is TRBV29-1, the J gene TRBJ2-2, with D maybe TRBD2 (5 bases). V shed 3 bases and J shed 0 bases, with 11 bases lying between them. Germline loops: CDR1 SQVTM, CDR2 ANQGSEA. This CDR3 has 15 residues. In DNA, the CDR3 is TGCAGCGTTGAGAGCGGCCAGTCGAACACCGGGGAGCTGTTTTTT. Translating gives CSVESGQSNTGELFF.

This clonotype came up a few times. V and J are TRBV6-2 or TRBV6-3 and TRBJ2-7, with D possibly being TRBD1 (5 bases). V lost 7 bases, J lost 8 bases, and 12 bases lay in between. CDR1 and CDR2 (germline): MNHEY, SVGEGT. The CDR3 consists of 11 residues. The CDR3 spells CASNQGAQQYF. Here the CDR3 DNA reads TGTGCCAGCAACCAAGGGGCCCAGCAGTACTTC.

The CDR3 is CASSFDGFTQYF. The CDR3 coding sequence is TGTGCCAGCAGCTTCGACGGATTTACGCAGTATTTT. The J gene is TRBJ2-3, the V gene TRBV7-9; D not resolved. Germline-derived CDR1 and CDR2 are SEHNR and FQNEAQ (reference sequence). This CDR3 spans 12 amino acids. V was clipped by 3 bases and J by 8 bases, with 9 bases between them.

This chain's CDR3 is CASSVLRGSYEQYF. CDR3 in DNA: TGTGCCAGCAGTGTCCTCAGGGGCTCCTACGAGCAGTACTTC. The chain employs TRBV28 and TRBJ2-7; D perhaps matches TRBD1 (6 bases). Germline CDR1 reads MDHEN; CDR2 reads SYDVKM. V lost 5 bases and J lost 0, with 11 bases in between. The CDR3 is made up of 14 amino acids.

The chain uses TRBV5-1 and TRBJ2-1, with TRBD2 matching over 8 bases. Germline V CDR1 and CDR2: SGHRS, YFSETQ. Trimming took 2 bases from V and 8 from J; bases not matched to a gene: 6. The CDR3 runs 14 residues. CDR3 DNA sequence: TGCGCCAGCAGCTTTTCGCGGGGGGTTCATGAGCAGTTCTTC. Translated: CASSFSRGVHEQFF.

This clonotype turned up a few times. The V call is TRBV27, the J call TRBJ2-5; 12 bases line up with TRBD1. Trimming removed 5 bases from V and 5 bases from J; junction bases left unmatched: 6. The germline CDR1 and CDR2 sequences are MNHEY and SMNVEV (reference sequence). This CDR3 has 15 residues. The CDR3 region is CASSPGTGGMETQYF. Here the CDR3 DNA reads TGTGCCAGCAGTCCAGGGACAGGGGGCATGGAGACCCAGTACTTC.

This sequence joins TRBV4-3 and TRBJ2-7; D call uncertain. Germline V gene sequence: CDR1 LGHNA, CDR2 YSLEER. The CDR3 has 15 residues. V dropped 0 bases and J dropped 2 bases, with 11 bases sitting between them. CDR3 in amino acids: CASSQDMATPYEQYF. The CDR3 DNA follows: TGCGCCAGCAGCCAAGATATGGCGACGCCCTACGAGCAGTACTTC.